This T cell receptor (beta chain) derives from a study of tumor-infiltrating lymphocytes in primary liver carcinoma. Study-wide background: Each participant had primary liver carcinoma, and surgical resection was the treatment.

The authors made TCR beta cDNA from 450 to 600 ng total RNA with a constant-region primer. ARM-PCR was slightly modified, and three nested multiplex PCR rounds with it gave rise to the TCR beta libraries. The first two PCR rounds, approximately 10 cycles each, used TRBV1-TRBV30 forward primers and a C-beta reverse primer. Each CDR3 protein gets one entry after TCRdb re-called the multiplex PCR reads with MiXCR. In the table there are about 200,000 distinct CDR3 sequences, around 60% of which are singletons. Unsorted whole blood yielded blood RNA, and germline DNA was extracted as well. Per germline, CDR1 MGHRA and CDR2 YSYEKL. The CDR3 consists of 15 residues. In the case of this clonotype: An end of the junction does not agree with germline; a read error may underlie this.

The sample was peripheral blood. The receptor was isolated from a woman aged 55-70 years with primary liver carcinoma and hepatitis B virus infection. The V call is TRBV4-1, the J call TRBJ1-4; TRBD1 is a possible D gene (5 bases). CDR3 sequence reads: CASSLIGTGTEKLFF. The CDR3, as DNA: TGTGCCAGCAGCCTCATCGGGACTGGGACTGAAAAACTGTTTTTT.